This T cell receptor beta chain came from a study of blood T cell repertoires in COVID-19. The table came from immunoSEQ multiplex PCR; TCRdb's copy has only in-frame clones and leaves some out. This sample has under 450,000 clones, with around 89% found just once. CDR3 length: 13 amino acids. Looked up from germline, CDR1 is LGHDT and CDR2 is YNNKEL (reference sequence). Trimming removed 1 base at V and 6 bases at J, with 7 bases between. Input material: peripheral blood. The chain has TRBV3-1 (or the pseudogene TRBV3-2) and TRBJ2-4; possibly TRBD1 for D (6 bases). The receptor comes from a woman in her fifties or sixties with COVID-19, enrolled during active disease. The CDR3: CASSQGGPNIQYF. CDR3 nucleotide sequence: TGTGCCAGCAGCCAAGGGGGGCCAAACATTCAGTACTTC.